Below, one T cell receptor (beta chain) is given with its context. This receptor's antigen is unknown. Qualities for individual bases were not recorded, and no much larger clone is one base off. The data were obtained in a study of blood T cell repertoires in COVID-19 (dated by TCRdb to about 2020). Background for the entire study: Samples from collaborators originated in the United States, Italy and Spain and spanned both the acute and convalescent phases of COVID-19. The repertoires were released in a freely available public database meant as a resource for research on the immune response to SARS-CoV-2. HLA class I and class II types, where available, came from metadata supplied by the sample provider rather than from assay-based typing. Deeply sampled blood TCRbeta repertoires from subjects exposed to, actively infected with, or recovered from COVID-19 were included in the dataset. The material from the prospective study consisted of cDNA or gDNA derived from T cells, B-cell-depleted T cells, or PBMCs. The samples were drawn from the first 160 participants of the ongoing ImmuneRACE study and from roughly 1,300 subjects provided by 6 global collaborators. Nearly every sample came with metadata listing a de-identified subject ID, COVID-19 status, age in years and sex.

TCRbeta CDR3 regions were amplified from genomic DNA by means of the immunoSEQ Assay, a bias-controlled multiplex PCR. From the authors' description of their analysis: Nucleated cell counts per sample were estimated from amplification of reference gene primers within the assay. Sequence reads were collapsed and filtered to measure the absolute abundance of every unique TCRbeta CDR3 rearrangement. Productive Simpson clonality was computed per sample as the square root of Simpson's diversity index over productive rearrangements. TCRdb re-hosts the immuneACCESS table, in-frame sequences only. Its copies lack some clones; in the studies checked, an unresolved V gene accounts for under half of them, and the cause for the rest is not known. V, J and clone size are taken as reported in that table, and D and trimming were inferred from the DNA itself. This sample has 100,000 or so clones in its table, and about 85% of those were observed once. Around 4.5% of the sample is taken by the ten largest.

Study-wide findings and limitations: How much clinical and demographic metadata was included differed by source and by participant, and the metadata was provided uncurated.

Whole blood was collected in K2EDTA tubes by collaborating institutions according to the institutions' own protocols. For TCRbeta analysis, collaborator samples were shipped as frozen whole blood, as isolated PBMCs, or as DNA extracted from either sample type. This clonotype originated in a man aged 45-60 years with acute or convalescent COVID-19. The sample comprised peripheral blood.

Read as DNA, the sequence is TGTGCCAGCAGCCAAGGGGGCGGGGGGCCAAGCACAGATACGCAGTATTTT. Its product reads: CASSQGGGGPSTDTQYF. The chain couples TRBV3-1 (or the pseudogene TRBV3-2) to TRBJ2-3; 8 middle bases align to TRBD2. From the cysteine up to the phenylalanine, the CDR3 has a length of 17 residues. Kept here is only the CDR3 DNA, which spans 51 bases and is read in frame from base 1. The germline V and J ends show losses of 1 base and 0 bases respectively, and no gene match explains 6 bases of the junction. Looking up the germline V gene (reference sequence) yields CDR1 LGHDT and CDR2 YNNKEL.